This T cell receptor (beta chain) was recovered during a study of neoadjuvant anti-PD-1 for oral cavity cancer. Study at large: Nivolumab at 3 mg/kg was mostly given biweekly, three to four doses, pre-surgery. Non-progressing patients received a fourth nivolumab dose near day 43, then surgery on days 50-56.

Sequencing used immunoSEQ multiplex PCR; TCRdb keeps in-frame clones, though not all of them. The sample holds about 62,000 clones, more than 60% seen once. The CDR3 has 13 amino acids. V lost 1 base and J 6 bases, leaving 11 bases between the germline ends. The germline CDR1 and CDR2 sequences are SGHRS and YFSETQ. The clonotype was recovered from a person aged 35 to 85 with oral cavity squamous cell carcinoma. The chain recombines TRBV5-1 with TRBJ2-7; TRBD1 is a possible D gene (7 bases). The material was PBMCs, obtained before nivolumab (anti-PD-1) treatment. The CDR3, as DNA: TGCGCCAGCAGCTTGCCAGGGGGACTCGAGCAGTACTTC. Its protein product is CASSLPGGLEQYF.